A selection of T cell receptor beta chains follows, all from one sample in a study of blood T cell repertoires in COVID-19. Sequencing used immunoSEQ multiplex PCR; TCRdb keeps in-frame clones, though not all of them. The data contain about 190,000 clones, roughly 84% of them singletons. Sequencing was performed on peripheral blood. The receptor source for this set is a woman of 80 years or more with active or convalescent COVID-19. The CDR3 runs from the conserved cysteine through the conserved F or W. Fields, in order: V gene, J gene, CDR3 protein.

v_gene: TRBV10-2; j_gene: TRBJ2-1; CDR3aa: CASRSLGGDSYNEQFF
v_gene: TRBV5-5; j_gene: TRBJ2-1; CDR3aa: CASSLRLGQANEQFF
v_gene: TRBV5-1; j_gene: TRBJ2-3; CDR3aa: CASSLASGSEDTQYF
v_gene: TRBV12-3/TRBV12-4; j_gene: TRBJ1-1; CDR3aa: CASTRDSTEAFF
v_gene: TRBV11-2; j_gene: TRBJ2-5; CDR3aa: CASSLDLSSQGETQYF
v_gene: TRBV10-3; j_gene: TRBJ2-3; CDR3aa: CAISEGLAGITDTQFF
v_gene: TRBV30; j_gene: TRBJ1-4; CDR3aa: CAWSTGINEKLFF
v_gene: TRBV5-1; j_gene: TRBJ2-1; CDR3aa: CASSPDTGSGSQFF
v_gene: TRBV5-1; j_gene: TRBJ1-5; CDR3aa: CASSPDISNQPQHF
v_gene: TRBV12-3/TRBV12-4; j_gene: TRBJ2-2; CDR3aa: CASSLGGTGELFF
v_gene: TRBV19; j_gene: TRBJ1-2; CDR3aa: CASSVTGGGYGYTF
v_gene: TRBV6-5; j_gene: TRBJ2-7; CDR3aa: CARGLRSGRFHEQYF
v_gene: TRBV11-2; j_gene: TRBJ1-2; CDR3aa: CASSRNLRGSGYGYTF
v_gene: TRBV3-1/TRBV3-2; j_gene: TRBJ2-1; CDR3aa: CASSPDFGGYNEQFF
v_gene: TRBV3-1/TRBV3-2; j_gene: TRBJ1-1; CDR3aa: CASSQVVDGGEAFF
v_gene: TRBV6-6; j_gene: TRBJ1-2; CDR3aa: CASSRQGARTQNYGYTF
v_gene: TRBV28; j_gene: TRBJ2-2; CDR3aa: CASSAGQGRLGGELFF
v_gene: TRBV28; j_gene: TRBJ2-7; CDR3aa: CASSSPDRSPSYEQYF
v_gene: TRBV5-1; j_gene: TRBJ2-5; CDR3aa: CASSLGVRIAGVYQETQYF
v_gene: TRBV3-1/TRBV3-2; j_gene: TRBJ2-1; CDR3aa: CASSQAWDRGPNEQFF
v_gene: TRBV19; j_gene: TRBJ1-4; CDR3aa: CASSGGQTNEKLFF
v_gene: TRBV9; j_gene: TRBJ2-6; CDR3aa: CASSVGPGQGAGANVLTF
v_gene: TRBV6-2/TRBV6-3; j_gene: TRBJ2-7; CDR3aa: CASSYGLAGVGYEQYF
v_gene: TRBV5-1; j_gene: TRBJ2-7; CDR3aa: CASSSVASGSEQYF
v_gene: TRBV10-3; j_gene: TRBJ2-7; CDR3aa: CAISVGGTSYEQYF
v_gene: TRBV28; j_gene: TRBJ1-6; CDR3aa: CASRQGGSPLHF
v_gene: TRBV30; j_gene: TRBJ1-4; CDR3aa: CAWATGGVGEKLFF
v_gene: TRBV7-9; j_gene: TRBJ1-1; CDR3aa: CASSRPKPAGTGNTEAFF
v_gene: TRBV6-5; j_gene: TRBJ1-5; CDR3aa: CASSPLGDSNQPQHF
v_gene: TRBV9; j_gene: TRBJ1-2; CDR3aa: CASSVDRNYGYTF
v_gene: TRBV5-5; j_gene: TRBJ2-7; CDR3aa: CASSLSGTGSAIPYEQYF
v_gene: TRBV7-2; j_gene: TRBJ2-1; CDR3aa: CASSFGLGYNEQFF
v_gene: TRBV18; j_gene: TRBJ2-7; CDR3aa: CASSPSGGLYEQYF
v_gene: TRBV7-8; j_gene: TRBJ2-3; CDR3aa: CASSLRWAPNTDTQYF
v_gene: TRBV28; j_gene: TRBJ2-1; CDR3aa: CASSPTSGRGNEQFF
v_gene: TRBV6-5; j_gene: TRBJ1-2; CDR3aa: CASRRRGEDYGYTF
v_gene: TRBV2; j_gene: TRBJ2-2; CDR3aa: CASSEVAGGSGELFF
v_gene: TRBV2; j_gene: TRBJ2-1; CDR3aa: CASRGLAGGGNEQFF
v_gene: TRBV6-2/TRBV6-3; j_gene: TRBJ2-7; CDR3aa: CASSYVGSPSYEQYF
v_gene: TRBV3-1/TRBV3-2; j_gene: TRBJ1-3; CDR3aa: CASSQDRISFSGNTIYF